A single sample is the source of the 27 T cell receptor beta chains below, sequenced in a study of CD8+ T cells in alopecia areata. Investigators isolated RNA and reverse transcribed it into cDNA to act as the sequencing template. Repertoires were generated with immunoSEQ multiplex PCR, while TCRdb's copy carries only in-frame clones and drops some. The repertoire holds under 250,000 clones, with more than 55% as singletons. The sequenced sample was CD8+ T cells sorted from blood. The receptors were sampled from a human donor in good health.

This chain uses TRBV30 with TRBJ2-1, with a possible D match to TRBD2 (6 bases). Germline CDR1 and CDR2: GTSNPN and SVGIG (reference sequence). Trimming pared 0 bases from V and 8 bases from J, leaving 11 bases between. This CDR3 is 13 amino acids long. CDR3 residues: CAWSVPGEDEQFF. The CDR3 DNA sequence: TGTGCCTGGAGTGTACCCGGGGAGGATGAGCAGTTCTTC.

The V gene is TRBV4-1, the J gene TRBJ2-7; 7 nucleotides agree with TRBD1. The length of the CDR3 is 15 residues. CDR1 and CDR2 from the germline V gene are MGHRA and YSYEKL. V shed 3 bases and J 3 bases; nucleotides not matched to a gene: 8. CDR3 coding DNA: TGCGCCAGCAGCCACTCTCGGGACAGCCGCTACGAGCAGTACTTC. Its protein is CASSHSRDSRYEQYF.

CDR3 in amino acids: CSVSGTRAFF. As DNA, the CDR3 is TGCAGCGTTTCGGGGACACGGGCTTTCTTT. The V and J genes are TRBV29-1 and TRBJ1-1, with D tentatively TRBD1 (6 bases). CDR1 is SQVTM, CDR2 ANQGSEA, per germline. Trimming shortened V by 5 bases and J by 11 bases, and 12 bases separated the two germline ends. The CDR3 totals 10 residues.

CDR3 in DNA: TGCAGCGTGGCCCGTGGGGAGGGGGCCTACTCTGGGGCCAACGTCCTGACTTTC. This gives the protein CSVARGEGAYSGANVLTF. V and J are TRBV29-1 and TRBJ2-6; D is possibly TRBD1 or TRBD2 (7 bases each). This CDR3 is built from 18 residues. In germline, CDR1 is SQVTM, CDR2 ANQGSEA. V lost 6 bases to trimming and J lost 0 bases, with 21 bases between them.

This chain joins TRBV27 and TRBJ1-2; D might be TRBD1 (5 bases). CDR3 length equals 17 residues. Germline CDR1 MNHEY, CDR2 SMNVEV (reference sequence). V lost 5 bases and J lost 5, with 24 bases in between. The CDR3 region is CASSPLAGLGGEYGYTF. In DNA form, the CDR3 reads TGTGCCAGCAGTCCCCTAGCGGGACTCGGCGGGGAGTATGGCTACACCTTC.

This clone was seen a few times. The CDR3 protein is CASSGSTGSGANVLTF. The CDR3 nucleotides read TGTGCCAGCAGCGGAAGTACAGGGAGCGGGGCCAACGTCCTGACTTTC. J is TRBJ2-6 and V is TRBV9, with D tentatively TRBD1 (6 bases). Trimming pared 3 bases from V and 4 bases from J, leaving 14 bases between. CDR1 and CDR2 (germline): SGDLS, YYNGEE. The CDR3 is 16 residues long.

The rearrangement links TRBV7-9 to TRBJ2-5; D is unclear. This CDR3 contains 12 residues. V lost 0 bases, J lost 7 bases, and 6 bases lay in between. The germline V gene has CDR1 SEHNR and CDR2 FQNEAQ (reference sequence). The CDR3 sequence is CASSLASGTQYF. CDR3 in DNA: TGTGCCAGCAGCTTAGCGTCGGGGACCCAGTACTTC.

This chain joins TRBV13 and TRBJ2-3; no reliable D call. CDR1 is PRHDT and CDR2 is FYEKMQ in the germline V gene (reference sequence). This CDR3 is 15 amino acids long. V lost 6 bases to trimming and J lost 2 bases, with 15 bases between them. CDR3 DNA: TGTGCCAGCAGTGCTCGAACGGAAAACACAGATACGCAGTATTTT. Its translation: CASSARTENTDTQYF.

The CDR3 coding sequence is TGCGCCAGCCGAAGCCTAGGGGTTGAAGCTTTCTTT. Translated, it gives CASRSLGVEAFF. This chain joins TRBV5-1 and TRBJ1-1; D may be TRBD1 (5 bases). Germline V gene data show CDR1 as SGHRS and CDR2 as YFSETQ. The CDR3 contains 12 residues. V shed 7 bases and J shed 7 bases, with 14 bases lying between them.

In nucleotides, the CDR3 is TGTGCCAGCAGCTCCCACTTAGCGGGGGACCAAGAGACCCAGTACTTC. Translation gives CASSSHLAGDQETQYF. J is TRBJ2-5 and V is TRBV13; 9 positions match TRBD2. CDR3 size: 16 residues. V lost 4 bases to trimming and J lost 0 bases; unmatched junction nucleotides: 6. Germline V gene sequence: CDR1 PRHDT, CDR2 FYEKMQ (reference sequence).

This chain links TRBV14 with TRBJ1-1, with no clear D. V dropped 4 bases and J dropped 6 bases, with 12 bases sitting between them. This CDR3 comprises 13 residues. Germline CDR1 is SGHDN and CDR2 is FVKESK. CDR3 loop: CASSPFRGPEAFF. The CDR3 DNA reads as TGTGCCAGCAGCCCCTTCAGAGGCCCTGAAGCTTTCTTT.

V gene TRBV30 combines with J gene TRBJ2-6; no clear D gene. V lost 2 bases and J 0 bases, leaving 8 bases between the germline ends. The CDR3 has 15 amino acids. The germline V gene encodes CDR1 GTSNPN and CDR2 SVGIG (reference sequence). The CDR3 region has the DNA TGTGCCTGGAGTATAGTGAGCTCTGGGGCCAACGTCCTGACTTTC. This gives the protein CAWSIVSSGANVLTF. Drawing the rest from reference TRBV30 and TRBJ2-6, the complete variable domain is SQTIHQWPATLVQPVGSPLSLECTVEGTSNPNLYWYRQAAGRGLQLLFYSVGIGQISSEVPQNLSASRPQDRQFILSSKKLLLSDSGFYLCAWSIVSSGANVLTFGAGSRLTVL.

The chain joins TRBV25-1 to TRBJ1-1, with 9 nucleotides matching TRBD1. V lost 1 base and J lost 6; bases outside the gene matches: 3. Germline V lookup: CDR1 MGHDK, CDR2 SYGVNS. This CDR3 has 14 residues. The CDR3 reads CASSEWDRDPEAFF. CDR3 DNA sequence: TGTGCCAGCAGTGAATGGGACAGGGACCCTGAAGCTTTCTTT.

This clone has just one count. This chain uses TRBV2 with TRBJ2-3; D might be TRBD1 (5 bases). This CDR3 has 14 amino acids. V was pared by 4 bases and J by 7 bases, with 15 bases between. In germline, CDR1 is SNHLY, CDR2 FYNNEI. DNA for the CDR3: TGTGCCAGCAGTGCGGCAGGGATGGGAAATACGCAGTATTTT. Translating it yields CASSAAGMGNTQYF.

The chain carries TRBV11-2 and TRBJ2-1, with D perhaps matching TRBD2 (6 bases). Germline values: CDR1 SGHAT, CDR2 FQNNGV. V was trimmed by 8 bases and J by 3 bases, leaving 8 bases between them. This CDR3 is 12 amino acids long. For the CDR3, the DNA is TGTGCCAGCTCGGGGGTCTACAATGAGCAGTTCTTC. Encoded protein: CASSGVYNEQFF.

The genes are TRBV7-8 and TRBJ2-1; D is possibly TRBD1 or TRBD2 (5 bases each). CDR1 is SGHVS, CDR2 FQNEAQ, per germline. The CDR3 totals 13 residues. V gave up 6 bases and J gave up 10 bases, with 16 bases separating them. CDR3 coding DNA: TGTGCCAGCAGACTCCATCTGGGGGACGAGCAGTTCTTC. Translation gives CASRLHLGDEQFF. The full variable domain, its missing parts supplied by reference TRBV7-8 and TRBJ2-1, is GAGVSQSPRYKVAKRGQDVALRCDPISGHVSLFWYQQALGQGPEFLTYFQNEAQLDKSGLPSDRFFAERPEGSVSTLKIQRTQQEDSAVYLCASRLHLGDEQFFGPGTRLTVL.

The rearrangement uses TRBV9 and TRBJ2-7; D remains ambiguous. The CDR3 extends over 15 amino acids. Trimming took off 2 bases at V and 2 bases at J, with 14 bases between the two ends. Germline V gives CDR1 SGDLS, CDR2 YYNGEE. The CDR3 loop reads CASSVSPDGAYEQYF. CDR3 nucleotide sequence: TGTGCCAGCAGCGTGTCCCCGGACGGAGCCTACGAGCAGTACTTC. Full variable domain (outside the CDR3, taken from reference TRBV9 and TRBJ2-7): DSGVTQTPKHLITATGQRVTLRCSPRSGDLSVYWYQQSLDQGLQFLIQYYNGEERAKGNILERFSAQQFPDLHSELNLSSLELGDSALYFCASSVSPDGAYEQYFGPGTRLTVT.

This clone was recorded a few times. The chain recombines TRBV4-1 with TRBJ2-7; D perhaps matches TRBD2 (6 bases). CDR3 size: 16 residues. With 1 base removed from V and 3 bases from J, the gap between germline ends came to 16 bases. Per germline, CDR1 MGHRA and CDR2 YSYEKL. CDR3 DNA sequence: TGCGCCAGCAGCCAAGCTCCCGGGACTCTTGACTACGAGCAGTACTTC. Protein: CASSQAPGTLDYEQYF.

This clone was counted a few times. V gene TRBV19 combines with J gene TRBJ2-7; no reliable D call. V shed 5 bases and J shed 0 bases, with 11 bases lying between them. This CDR3 spans 14 amino acids. CDR1 is LNHDA, CDR2 SQIVND, per germline (reference sequence). This chain's CDR3 is CASSSTADSYEQYF. CDR3 in DNA: TGTGCCAGTAGTTCTACAGCAGACTCCTACGAGCAGTACTTC.

This clone was detected a few times. The chain links TRBV7-9 to TRBJ2-1, with TRBD2 matching 9 bases. There are 16 residues in the CDR3. Germline-derived CDR1 and CDR2 are SEHNR and FQNEAQ (reference sequence). After removal of 5 bases from V and 5 bases from J, the junction contained 10 bases not matched to a gene. The CDR3 DNA is TGTGCCAGCAGCCAGACCGGGACTAGCCGGGACAATGAGCAGTTCTTC. Its protein product is CASSQTGTSRDNEQFF.

This chain uses TRBV4-1 with TRBJ1-2, with D possibly matching TRBD1 (6 bases). The CDR3 length is 17 residues. CDR1 is MGHRA, CDR2 YSYEKL, per germline. The germline V and J ends were trimmed by 3 bases and 4 bases, with 21 bases remaining between them. DNA for the CDR3: TGCGCCAGCAGCCAGCCTGCCGGACAGCAAATGCGCTATGGCTACACCTTC. Translating it yields CASSQPAGQQMRYGYTF.

This clone occurred a few times. In DNA form, the CDR3 reads TGTGCCAGCAGCCTAGAGGTGACAGTCACGTACCAAGAGACCCAGTACTTC. Protein: CASSLEVTVTYQETQYF. The chain carries TRBV7-9 and TRBJ2-5, with D maybe TRBD1 (5 bases). The CDR3 runs to 17 residues. Per the germline V gene, CDR1 is SEHNR and CDR2 is FQNEAQ (reference sequence). V was shortened by 5 bases and J by 0 bases, with 19 bases between the two germline ends.

In its sample, this clone was seen many times. The chain links TRBV5-1 to TRBJ1-2; perhaps TRBD1 as D (6 bases). The CDR3 consists of 13 residues. CDR1 SGHRS and CDR2 YFSETQ come from the germline V gene. V was trimmed by 6 bases and J by 7 bases, leaving 16 bases between them. In DNA, the CDR3 is TGCGCCAGCACCATGAGGGGGACTCTTGGCTACACCTTC. Its translation is CASTMRGTLGYTF.

V gene TRBV27 combines with J gene TRBJ1-6; a possible D gene is TRBD1 (6 bases). With 0 bases removed from V and 7 bases from J, the gap between germline ends came to 10 bases. The CDR3 consists of 15 residues. CDR1 MNHEY and CDR2 SMNVEV come from the germline V gene (reference sequence). The chain's CDR3 is CASSLSGGLNSPLHF. DNA for the CDR3: TGTGCCAGCAGTTTATCCGGGGGGCTGAATTCACCCCTCCACTTT.

The gene calls are TRBV4-1 and TRBJ2-1; 8 bases are a match to TRBD1. The CDR3 sequence is 14 residues long. With 4 bases clipped from V and 7 bases from J, the junction kept 6 bases outside the gene matches. Per germline, CDR1 MGHRA and CDR2 YSYEKL. The CDR3 nucleotides are TGCGCCAGCAGCCCTGGACAGGGTGGAAATGAGCAGTTCTTC. Its translation: CASSPGQGGNEQFF.

This rearrangement joins TRBV2 to TRBJ2-7; D is uncertain. V shed 0 bases and J shed 1 base, with 10 bases lying between them. Germline-derived CDR1 and CDR2 are SNHLY and FYNNEI. The length of the CDR3 is 15 residues. Here the CDR3 DNA reads TGTGCCAGCAGTGAAGCCACGGCGTTTTCCTACGAGCAGTACTTC. Its protein is CASSEATAFSYEQYF.

This chain uses TRBV5-6 with TRBJ2-2, with TRBD1 as a possible D gene (5 bases). V gave up 4 bases and J gave up 5 bases, with 12 bases separating them. The germline V gene encodes CDR1 SGHDT and CDR2 YYEEEE. The CDR3 has 14 amino acids. CDR3 region: CASSVRQGTGELFF. CDR3 nucleotides: TGTGCCAGCAGCGTGAGGCAGGGTACCGGGGAGCTGTTTTTT.